Detailed here is one TCR beta chain. Trimming took 0 bases from V and 7 from J, leaving 5 bases between them. The CDR3 is made up of 12 amino acids. CDR1 MNHEY and CDR2 SVGEGT come from the germline V gene. This sample was taken from a study of blood T cell repertoires in COVID-19. Turning to the study itself: Whether acute or convalescent, the COVID-19 samples came from the United States, Italy and Spain. T cells, B-cell-depleted T cells, or PBMCs supplied cDNA or gDNA.

Original analysis: Cell counts per sample came from amplifying reference gene primers. Measured with immunoSEQ multiplex PCR; TCRdb has only the in-frame clones, and not every one. D and trimming come from the DNA, and the V and J calls and clone size come from that table. The table lists about 120,000 clones, about 80% of them singletons. The source of this sequence is a woman aged 45 to 65 with acute or convalescent COVID-19. This chain connects TRBV6-2 or TRBV6-3 to TRBJ2-3, with D unresolved. Sequencing was performed on peripheral blood. The CDR3 DNA follows: TGTGCCAGCAGTTACTCTCAAAATACGCAGTATTTT. Translation gives CASSYSQNTQYF.